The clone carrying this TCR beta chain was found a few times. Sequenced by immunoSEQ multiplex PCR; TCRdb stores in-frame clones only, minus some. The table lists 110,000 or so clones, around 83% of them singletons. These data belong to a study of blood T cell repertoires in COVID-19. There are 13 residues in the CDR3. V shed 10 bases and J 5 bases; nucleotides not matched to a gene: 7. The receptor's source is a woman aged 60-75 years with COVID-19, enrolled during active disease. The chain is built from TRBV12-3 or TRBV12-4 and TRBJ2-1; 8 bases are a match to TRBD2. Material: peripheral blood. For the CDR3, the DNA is TGTGCCACTCGGGGGGGGCGTCACAATGAGCAGTTCTTC. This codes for CATRGGRHNEQFF.